The entry below gives a single T cell receptor (beta chain) sequence along with its context. Its antigen is unidentified. This specimen comes from a study of naive and memory T cell subsets. Study results and caveats: Naive repertoires, especially CD8, held a few larger clonotypes, possibly memory cells re-expressing CD45RA. Each distinct alpha or beta sequence counts as one clonotype.

Trimming left V 2 bases short and J 6 bases short, with 7 bases between. Per germline, CDR1 LNHNV and CDR2 YYDKDF (reference sequence). The CDR3 spans 13 residues. Two oligonucleotides, mixed equimolar, formed the beta constant-region primer covering TRBC1 and TRBC2. Nested alpha and beta constant-region primers with the SP2 primer drove four PCR rounds on ligated cDNA. In TCRdb, the UMI-ligation and nested PCR reads were re-called with MiXCR into one record per CDR3 protein. The sample consists of 85,000 to 130,000 distinct CDR3 sequences, 13% to 15% of them appearing once. This clonotype originated in a human donor in good health. The chain is built from TRBV15 and TRBJ2-2; no definite D call. Sequenced sample: naive CD8+ T cells from blood. The CDR3 bases are TGTGCCACCAGCAGATTTGAGGCCGGGGAGCTGTTTTTT. Translated, it gives CATSRFEAGELFF.